These T cell receptor beta chains were read from a single sample in a study of cytomegalovirus exposure and HLA in healthy donors. Measured with immunoSEQ multiplex PCR; TCRdb has only the in-frame clones, and not every one. The data contain roughly 190,000 clones, about four fifths of them singletons. Material: PBMCs. These receptors were collected from a man aged 18 to 30 in good health and CMV-seronegative. CDR3s include the opening cysteine and the closing phenylalanine or tryptophan. A D gene is named only where the DNA matches it firmly. The size entry is marked missing in some rows and otherwise reads once, few, many or a size class.

V gene	D gene	J gene	CDR3 length	clone size	CDR3 DNA	CDR3 protein
TRBV7-9	-	TRBJ2-1	14	-	TGTGCCATCAGGGGGGGAGCGGGAAACAATGAGCAGTTCTTC	CAIRGGAGNNEQFF
TRBV19	-	TRBJ1-6	14	-	TGTGCCAGTAGTATTGATGAGGGTAATTCACCCCTCCACTTT	CASSIDEGNSPLHF
TRBV19	TRBD2	TRBJ2-2	18	-	TGTGCCGCCCGGCCGGGGGTCATAGCGGGAGGGTGGACCGGGGAGCTGTTTTTT	CAARPGVIAGGWTGELFF
TRBV5-1	TRBD2	TRBJ2-3	15	few	TGCGCCAGCAGCTTGGGACTAGCGGGAGCAGATACGCAGTATTTT	CASSLGLAGADTQYF
TRBV7-9	-	TRBJ2-1	15	-	TGTGCCAGCAGAGAACAGGGAAGCTCCTACAATGAGCAGTTCTTC	CASREQGSSYNEQFF
TRBV19	TRBD1	TRBJ1-4	14	-	TGTGCCAGCAGGACAGGCCGGCGGGATGAAAAACTGTTTTTT	CASRTGRRDEKLFF
TRBV7-9	-	TRBJ1-1	15	-	TGTGCCAGCAGCTTATTGGGGCCCCCGAACACTGAAGCTTTCTTT	CASSLLGPPNTEAFF
TRBV4-3	-	TRBJ1-1	15	-	TGCGCCAGCAGCCAAGGTCTCACGGGGGATACTGAAGCTTTCTTT	CASSQGLTGDTEAFF
TRBV6-1	-	TRBJ2-1	13	-	TGTGCCACCGGGATCCTCGCCTACAATGAGCAGTTCTTC	CATGILAYNEQFF
TRBV6-6	-	TRBJ1-1	14	-	TGTGCCAGCAGTTACTCCTTCCGGGAGACTGAAGCTTTCTTT	CASSYSFRETEAFF
TRBV6-5	-	TRBJ1-6	15	-	TGTGCCAGCAGTGGCCGCAGGGGTAATAATTCACCCCTCCACTTT	CASSGRRGNNSPLHF
TRBV7-6	-	TRBJ1-1	14	-	TGTGCCAGCAGCTTAACAGGGACCAACACTGAAGCTTTCTTT	CASSLTGTNTEAFF
TRBV5-1	TRBD2	TRBJ2-1	16	-	TGCGCCAGCAGCTTGGGTAGCGGGAGCGGATACAATGAGCAGTTCTTC	CASSLGSGSGYNEQFF
TRBV7-2	-	TRBJ2-7	14	-	TGTGCCAGCAGCTTACGGGAGAGTTTCTACGAGCAGTACTTC	CASSLRESFYEQYF
TRBV10-3	TRBD2	TRBJ2-5	13	-	TGTGCCATCGCTTGGACTAGCGGTGAGACCCAGTACTTC	CAIAWTSGETQYF
TRBV16	TRBD1	TRBJ1-1	16	once	TGTGCCAGCAGTCCGGGACAGGGAACGGTGGACACTGAAGCTTTCTTT	CASSPGQGTVDTEAFF
TRBV5-5	-	TRBJ1-1	15	-	TGTGCCAGCAGCTTGGCGACAGGTGGAAACACTGAAGCTTTCTTT	CASSLATGGNTEAFF
TRBV10-3	-	TRBJ2-7	15	-	TGTGCCATCAGTGAGGGGCAGGGTTGGTCGTACGAGCAGTACTTC	CAISEGQGWSYEQYF
TRBV5-4	-	TRBJ1-2	15	-	TGTGCCAGCAGCTTGGTGACTGCCCGAAACTATGGCTACACCTTC	CASSLVTARNYGYTF
TRBV5-1	TRBD1	TRBJ1-6	16	-	TGCGCCAGCAGCCAAAATTACCGGGACAGGGGTTCACCCCTCCACTTT	CASSQNYRDRGSPLHF